What follows are 20 T cell receptor beta chains derived from one specimen sequenced in a study of blood T cell repertoires in COVID-19. Here immunoSEQ multiplex PCR was the method, and the copy in TCRdb shows in-frame clones only, minus some. The table includes 140,000 to 150,000 clones, roughly 91% detected once. Material for sequencing was peripheral blood. The receptor source for this set is a man aged 60-69 years with active or convalescent COVID-19.

The chain is built from TRBV24-1 and TRBJ2-2; D gene unclear. Germline values: CDR1 KGHDR, CDR2 SFDVKD. The CDR3 contains 14 residues. V was shortened by 7 bases and J by 0 bases, with 8 bases between the two germline ends. CDR3 nucleotide sequence: TGTGCCACCAGGCTCGGTTCGAACACCGGGGAGCTGTTTTTT. It specifies CATRLGSNTGELFF.

The chain links TRBV6-6 to TRBJ1-2; TRBD1 matches at 9 bases. The V and J ends lost 5 bases and 8 bases, in that order; junction bases with no gene match: 9. This CDR3 has 14 amino acids. Per germline, CDR1 MNHNY and CDR2 SVGAGI (reference sequence). This CDR3 reads CASSPARTGEGYTF. CDR3 bases: TGTGCCAGCAGTCCGGCCAGGACAGGGGAAGGCTACACCTTC.

This clone was seen only once. The chain has TRBV20-1 and TRBJ2-1; TRBD2 matches 10 bases. The CDR3 consists of 17 residues. Losses at the gene ends were 3 bases for V and 2 bases for J; bases not matched to a gene: 10. The germline CDR1 and CDR2 sequences are DFQATT and SNEGSKA (reference sequence). Here the CDR3 reads CSASLSGGGRTYNEQFF. The CDR3, as DNA: TGCAGTGCTAGTCTAAGCGGGGGGGGCCGAACCTACAATGAGCAGTTCTTC.

DNA for the CDR3: TGTGCCAGCACCTCCCCGTTATCCTACGAGCAGTACTTC. Protein sequence: CASTSPLSYEQYF. The chain recombines TRBV11-2 with TRBJ2-7; no definite D call. Trimming took off 7 bases at V and 1 base at J, with 11 bases between the two ends. Germline CDR1 and CDR2: SGHAT and FQNNGV. This CDR3 has 13 amino acids.

A single count supports this clone. This chain joins TRBV27 and TRBJ2-1, with 8 bases that match TRBD1. Germline V CDR1 and CDR2: MNHEY, SMNVEV (reference sequence). This CDR3 is 15 amino acids long. Trimming took 4 bases from V and 5 from J; bases not matched to a gene: 7. The CDR3 sequence is CASSSPGQENNEQFF. CDR3 nucleotide sequence: TGTGCCAGCAGTTCGCCGGGACAGGAGAACAATGAGCAGTTCTTC.

This rearrangement joins TRBV19 to TRBJ2-3; 11 nucleotides line up with TRBD2. In germline, CDR1 is LNHDA, CDR2 SQIVND (reference sequence). With V trimmed by 7 bases and J by 0 bases, 6 bases remained unmatched. This CDR3 comprises 16 residues. The CDR3 loop is CASTPTSGASTDTQYF. CDR3 nucleotide sequence: TGTGCCAGTACCCCGACTAGCGGGGCGAGCACAGATACGCAGTATTTT.

The rearrangement uses TRBV3-1 (or the pseudogene TRBV3-2) and TRBJ1-2; perhaps TRBD1 as D (6 bases). The V end was cut by 4 bases, the J end by 5 bases, with 14 bases between. Germline-derived CDR1 and CDR2 are LGHDT and YNNKEL (reference sequence). This CDR3 is 14 amino acids long. CDR3 nucleotides: TGTGCCAGCAGCCGGGGGGGGCAGTTTTATGGCTACACCTTC. The encoded protein is CASSRGGQFYGYTF.

V usage is TRBV7-9 and J usage is TRBJ1-1; D unresolved. The CDR3 spans 15 residues. Per the germline V gene, CDR1 is SEHNR and CDR2 is FQNEAQ (reference sequence). V was cut by 2 bases and J by 4 bases, with 14 bases left in between. The chain's CDR3 is CASSLSRGLGTEAFF. The CDR3 DNA is TGTGCCAGCAGCTTAAGTCGCGGGTTGGGCACTGAAGCTTTCTTT.

V gene TRBV5-4 combines with J gene TRBJ2-3, with 13 bases matching TRBD2. The germline V gene has CDR1 SGHNT and CDR2 YYREEE (reference sequence). The CDR3 sequence is 14 residues long. V lost 7 bases to trimming and J lost 4 bases; unmatched junction nucleotides: 3. The DNA of the CDR3 is TGTGCCAGCCGGACTAGCGGGGGATCAGATACGCAGTATTTT. Protein sequence: CASRTSGGSDTQYF.

This clone was seen a few times. The rearrangement joins TRBV3-1 (or the pseudogene TRBV3-2) to TRBJ2-2; 12 bases agree with TRBD2. Germline V gene lookup returns CDR1 LGHDT and CDR2 YNNKEL (reference sequence). V shed 5 bases, J shed 4 bases, and the junction held 5 bases outside the gene matches. The CDR3 covers 16 residues. This chain's CDR3 is CASSTTTSGSTGELFF. The CDR3 nucleotides read TGTGCCAGCAGCACTACGACTAGCGGGAGCACCGGGGAGCTGTTTTTT.

This chain connects TRBV9 to TRBJ1-2, with D tentatively TRBD1 (5 bases). Deletions cut 1 base from V and 2 bases from J, with 6 bases between. This CDR3 has 13 residues. CDR1 is SGDLS and CDR2 is YYNGEE in the germline V gene. CDR3 residues: CASSVRQNYGYTF. The CDR3 DNA follows: TGTGCCAGCAGCGTAAGACAGAACTATGGCTACACCTTC. The entire variable domain, with the rest obtained from reference TRBV9 and TRBJ1-2, is as follows: DSGVTQTPKHLITATGQRVTLRCSPRSGDLSVYWYQQSLDQGLQFLIQYYNGEERAKGNILERFSAQQFPDLHSELNLSSLELGDSALYFCASSVRQNYGYTFGSGTRLTVV.

The gene calls are TRBV11-3 and TRBJ1-3, with D perhaps matching TRBD1 (6 bases). This CDR3 has 15 residues. Germline CDR1 is SGHNT and CDR2 is YENEEA. The V and J ends lost 5 bases and 0 bases respectively, with 11 bases between them. CDR3 DNA: TGTGCCAGCAGCCCGGGACACCTCTCTGGAAACACCATATATTTT. Protein: CASSPGHLSGNTIYF.

This clone was found once. The chain employs TRBV4-3 and TRBJ2-1; possibly TRBD2 for D (7 bases). V dropped 1 base and J dropped 9 bases, with 22 bases sitting between them. Per germline, CDR1 LGHNA and CDR2 YSLEER. This CDR3 contains 17 residues. CDR3 region: CASSQGVEGGEDGEQFF. The DNA for the CDR3 is TGCGCCAGCAGCCAAGGAGTAGAAGGGGGGGAGGACGGTGAGCAGTTCTTC.

The chain recombines TRBV2 with TRBJ1-2, with 7 bases aligning to TRBD1. J lost 6 bases, V lost 1 base, and 11 bases had no gene match. This CDR3 is built from 16 residues. Germline V gives CDR1 SNHLY, CDR2 FYNNEI. Here the CDR3 reads CASSEVGGPGTDGYTF. CDR3 DNA sequence: TGTGCCAGCAGTGAAGTCGGAGGCCCCGGGACAGATGGCTACACCTTC.

The chain couples TRBV2 to TRBJ2-2; TRBD2 agrees at 8 bases. CDR1 is SNHLY, CDR2 FYNNEI, per germline. The CDR3 loop spans 15 amino acids. Unmatched junction bases numbered 3, after V lost 6 bases and J lost 0 bases. The CDR3 DNA reads TGTGCCAGCAGAAGGGGACTAGCGAACACCGGGGAGCTGTTTTTT. This translates into CASRRGLANTGELFF. The full variable domain, in which reference TRBV2 and TRBJ2-2 provide the parts outside the CDR3, is EPEVTQTPSHQVTQMGQEVILRCVPISNHLYFYWYRQILGQKVEFLVSFYNNEISEKSEIFDDQFSVERPDGSNFTLKIRSTKLEDSAMYFCASRRGLANTGELFFGEGSRLTVL.

The chain couples TRBV28 to TRBJ1-2; no firm D call. The CDR3 extends over 11 amino acids. Trimming stripped 6 bases from V and 8 bases from J, with 10 bases between. The germline gives CDR1 MDHEN, CDR2 SYDVKM. The CDR3 bases are TGTGCCAGCAGCTCCCTCGGGGGCTACACCTTC. It encodes CASSSLGGYTF.

Concerning this clone: The sample contains more than one DNA sequence encoding this CDR3. The chain is built from TRBV6-5 and TRBJ1-2; 7 bases are shared with TRBD1. This CDR3 has 12 residues. CDR1 and CDR2 (germline): MNHEY, SVGAGI. With 4 bases clipped from V and 6 bases from J, the junction kept 2 bases outside the gene matches. CDR3 protein: CASSLQGDGYTF. CDR3 DNA sequence: TGTGCCAGCAGTTTGCAGGGGGATGGCTACACCTTC.

V and J are TRBV4-2 and TRBJ2-2, with 11 bases fitting TRBD2. Germline V lookup: CDR1 LGHNA, CDR2 YNFKEQ. CDR3 length: 15 amino acids. V was clipped by 4 bases and J by 5 bases; unmatched bases: 3. CDR3 bases: TGTGCCAGCAGCCGAACTAGCGGGGGTACCGGGGAGCTGTTTTTT. Translation: CASSRTSGGTGELFF.

J is TRBJ2-5 and V is TRBV5-1, with 8 bases lining up with TRBD2. V shed 4 bases, J shed 5 bases, and the junction held 13 bases outside the gene matches. Germline CDR1 is SGHRS and CDR2 is YFSETQ. The CDR3 is made up of 16 amino acids. For the CDR3, the DNA is TGCGCCAGCAGCCCGTTCGGGCGGGGGGAAAGGGAGACCCAGTACTTC. As protein: CASSPFGRGERETQYF. Looking up the rest from reference TRBV5-1 and TRBJ2-5 gives the full variable domain: KAGVTQTPRYLIKTRGQQVTLSCSPISGHRSVSWYQQTPGQGLQFLFEYFSETQRNKGNFPGRFSGRQFSNSRSEMNVSTLELGDSALYLCASSPFGRGERETQYFGPGTRLLVL.

This chain connects TRBV28 to TRBJ1-1; D might be TRBD1 (6 bases). V was shortened by 7 bases and J by 2 bases, with 17 bases between the two germline ends. Germline assignment: CDR1 MDHEN and CDR2 SYDVKM. This CDR3 is 15 amino acids long. CDR3 coding DNA: TGTGCCAGCACCGCCACCCCAGGGGAAAACACTGAAGCTTTCTTT. Amino acid sequence: CASTATPGENTEAFF.